This T cell receptor (beta chain) was identified in a study of T cells in Graves' hyperthyroidism and ophthalmopathy. CDR1 and CDR2 from the germline V gene are DFQATT and SNEGSKA (reference sequence). The CDR3 spans 11 residues. With regard to this clonotype: This sequence may be a read error, since a much larger clone differs from it by one base.

TCR beta CDR3 regions were amplified from RNA transcripts. The HTBI primer set was used in a first-round RT-PCR of the TCR CDR3. Via MiXCR, TCRdb re-called the multiplex PCR reads, giving one row per CDR3 protein. The repertoire consists of approximately 520,000 distinct CDR3 sequences, with about 24% occurring once and the leading ten covering over 9%. Specimen: blood. J is TRBJ1-1 and V is TRBV20-1; 7 bases are a match to TRBD1. The TCR was taken from a woman aged 30 to 39 with Graves' ophthalmopathy. For the CDR3, the DNA is TGCAGTGCTCTGACAGGGACTGAAGCTTGCTTT. It codes for CSALTGTEACF.